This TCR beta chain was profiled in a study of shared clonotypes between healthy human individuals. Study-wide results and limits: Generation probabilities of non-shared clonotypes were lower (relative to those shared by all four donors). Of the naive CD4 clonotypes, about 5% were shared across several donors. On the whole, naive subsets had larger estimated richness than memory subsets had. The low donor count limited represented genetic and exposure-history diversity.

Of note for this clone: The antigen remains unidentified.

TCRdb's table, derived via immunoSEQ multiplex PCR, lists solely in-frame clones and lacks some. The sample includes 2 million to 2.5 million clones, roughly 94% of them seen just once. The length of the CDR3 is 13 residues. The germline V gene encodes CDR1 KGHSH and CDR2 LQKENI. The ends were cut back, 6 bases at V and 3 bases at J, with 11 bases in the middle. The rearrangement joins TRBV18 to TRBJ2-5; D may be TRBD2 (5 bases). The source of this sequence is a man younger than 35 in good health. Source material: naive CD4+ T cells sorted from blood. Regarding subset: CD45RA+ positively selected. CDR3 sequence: CASSRSGEETQYF. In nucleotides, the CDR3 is TGTGCCAGCTCGAGGAGCGGTGAAGAGACCCAGTACTTC.